This TCR beta chain was documented in a study of patients and donors after allogeneic stem cell transplantation. With 0 bases removed from V and 3 bases from J, the gap between germline ends came to 15 bases. Germline V gene data show CDR1 as SGHRS and CDR2 as YFSETQ. The CDR3 extends over 16 amino acids. TCRdb analysed the RT-PCR reads with MiXCR anew, one entry per CDR3 protein. The sample yields 400,000 to 500,000 distinct CDR3 sequences, more than 15% seen once. This rearrangement joins TRBV5-1 to TRBJ2-5, with D uncertain. The receptor's source is a human donor who was either an allogeneic HSCT recipient or a stem cell or donor lymphocyte infusion donor (not recorded which). It is not recorded whose cells these are; they may come from a transplant donor. Sequenced: blood, either unsorted or a sorted T cell fraction (not recorded which). Here the CDR3 DNA reads TGCGCCAGCAGCTTGGCCTATCAGTTTGGCAAAGAGACCCAGTACTTC. The encoded protein is CASSLAYQFGKETQYF.